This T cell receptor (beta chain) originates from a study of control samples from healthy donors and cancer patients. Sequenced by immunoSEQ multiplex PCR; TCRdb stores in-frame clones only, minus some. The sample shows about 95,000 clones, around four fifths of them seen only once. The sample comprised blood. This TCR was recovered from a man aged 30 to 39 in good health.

This chain's CDR3 is CASTPGTGGFQPQHF. CDR3 DNA: TGTGCCAGTACTCCCGGGACAGGGGGCTTTCAGCCCCAGCATTTT. The V and J genes are TRBV19 and TRBJ1-5; 12 bases are shared with TRBD1. CDR3 length equals 15 residues. Germline values: CDR1 LNHDA, CDR2 SQIVND (reference sequence). V shed 7 bases, J shed 6 bases, and the junction held 7 bases outside the gene matches.